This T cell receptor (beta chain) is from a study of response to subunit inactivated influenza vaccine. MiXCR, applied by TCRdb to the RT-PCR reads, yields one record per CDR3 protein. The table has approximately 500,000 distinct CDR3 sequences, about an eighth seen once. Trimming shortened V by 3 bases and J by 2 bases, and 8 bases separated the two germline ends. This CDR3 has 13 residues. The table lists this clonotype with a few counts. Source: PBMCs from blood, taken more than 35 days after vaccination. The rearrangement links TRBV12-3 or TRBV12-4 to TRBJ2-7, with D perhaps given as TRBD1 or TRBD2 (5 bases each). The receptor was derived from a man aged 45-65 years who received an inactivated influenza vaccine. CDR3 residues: CASSFGAPYEQYF. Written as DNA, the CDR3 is TGTGCCAGCAGTTTCGGGGCCCCCTACGAGCAGTACTTC.